Listed below are T cell receptor beta chains from one sample, sequenced in a study of blood T cell repertoires in COVID-19. Assay: immunoSEQ multiplex PCR; the TCRdb copy retains only in-frame clones and omits some. Of some 220,000 clones in the sample, 80% were seen once. The source material was peripheral blood. The receptor source for this set is an older woman with acute or convalescent COVID-19. CDR3s leave out the opening cysteine and the closing phenylalanine or tryptophan. Fields, in order: clone size, V gene, J gene, CDR3 length, CDR3 protein. Some rows have no size entry. The others give once, few or many, or a class for an expanded clone.

NA	TRBV3-1/TRBV3-2	TRBJ1-2	12	ASSPAGPRGGYT
NA	TRBV7-2	TRBJ2-4	11	ATSFYRGNIQY
NA	TRBV1	TRBJ1-4	14	TSSPGSGTPNEKLF
NA	TRBV19	TRBJ2-6	17	ASSNPGLAGDPGANVLT
NA	TRBV6-4	TRBJ2-5	14	ASRYPGQKDQETQY
NA	TRBV29-1	TRBJ1-2	13	SVEDQKSGNYGYT
few	TRBV7-8	TRBJ2-3	14	ASSLGTSGGFNTQY
NA	TRBV13	TRBJ2-2	12	ASSPTDRGGELF
once	TRBV9	TRBJ2-2	11	ASSFEPPGELF
few	TRBV3-1/TRBV3-2	TRBJ1-3	13	ASSQGTGSGNTIY
NA	TRBV4-3	TRBJ2-3	14	ASSQVTGTPTDTQY
NA	TRBV6-2/TRBV6-3	TRBJ2-5	13	ASSYRAGSQETQY
NA	TRBV4-2	TRBJ2-1	14	ASSQDSRGARYEQF
few	TRBV14	TRBJ1-6	11	ASSFTVASPLH
NA	TRBV27	TRBJ1-2	13	ASSLGQGFRYGYT
NA	TRBV10-1	TRBJ1-1	12	ASSESRAQTEAF
NA	TRBV2	TRBJ2-3	11	ASSKLMTDTQY
NA	TRBV5-1	TRBJ1-2	13	ASRDPGQGASGYT
NA	TRBV9	TRBJ2-2	16	ASSVDRGGAGNTGELF
once	TRBV5-1	TRBJ2-7	12	ASSLWTESYEQY
NA	TRBV11-2	TRBJ1-6	13	ASSLNQGRSSPLH
NA	TRBV7-2	TRBJ2-1	12	ASSIAGGRNEQF
NA	TRBV27	TRBJ2-5	14	ASSFSLAGSRGTQY
NA	TRBV24-1	TRBJ2-3	13	ATGATGGLSDTQY
NA	TRBV2	TRBJ2-1	12	ASSEGLAGYPAV
NA	TRBV7-9	TRBJ2-5	12	ASSLDPSWETQY
NA	TRBV5-6	TRBJ2-1	14	ASSLFRGNLDIEQF
NA	TRBV28	TRBJ2-3	13	ASSSRQGWTDTQY
NA	TRBV10-2	TRBJ1-5	11	ASRGAGDQPQH
NA	TRBV5-1	TRBJ2-5	14	ASSLAGDLLGETQY
many	TRBV9	TRBJ1-2	13	ASSPSGDSSYGYT
NA	TRBV4-3	TRBJ1-1	12	ASSQDDKNTEAF
NA	TRBV11-2	TRBJ2-1	10	ASSPQYNEQF
NA	TRBV6-5	TRBJ2-1	13	ASAPTSGGYNEQF
NA	TRBV6-6	TRBJ1-1	14	ASGTGRASMNTEAF
NA	TRBV5-5	TRBJ2-3	11	ASSLAVGDTQY
NA	TRBV5-6	TRBJ1-5	13	ASSNGQGQNQPQH
NA	TRBV19	TRBJ2-2	10	ASRDRGRELF
once	TRBV7-9	TRBJ1-2	13	ASSLQSNRASGYT
NA	TRBV10-3	TRBJ2-1	12	AINGGDGNNEQF
NA	TRBV10-2	TRBJ2-5	11	ASTLSGQETQY
NA	TRBV5-1	TRBJ1-6	11	ASSLGQDSPLH
once	TRBV7-3	TRBJ1-2	13	ASSLNRVGVYGYT
NA	TRBV6-5	TRBJ1-6	13	ASSYSDRGGSPLH
NA	TRBV7-2	TRBJ2-7	13	ASSSQGGFSYEQY
NA	TRBV3-1/TRBV3-2	TRBJ2-5	13	ASSQAGLAGETQY
NA	TRBV2	TRBJ2-7	10	ASNGDMSKQY
NA	TRBV6-2/TRBV6-3	TRBJ2-1	13	ASSSDRVPYNEQF
NA	TRBV6-2/TRBV6-3	TRBJ2-2	10	ASSRGWGELF
NA	TRBV4-3	TRBJ2-1	13	ASSQDSLSYNEQF
NA	TRBV30	TRBJ2-1	12	AWSVKAVYNEQF
NA	TRBV23-1	TRBJ2-5	9	ASYQRTGQY